The rows below give T cell receptor beta chains drawn from one sample of a study of T cells expressing NK-cell markers. TCRdb reprocessed the 5' RACE reads; each CDR3 protein has one entry and no DNA is given. This table holds 150,000 or so distinct CDR3 sequences. Sample: blood T cells: a sorted CD56 or NKG2C T cell subset, CD4+ or CD8+ T cells, or bulk PBMC T cells (not recorded which). Receptors originate from a woman between 18 and 69 years old in good health. Both conserved end residues are part of each CDR3. Fields, in order: J gene, V gene, CDR3 protein.

j_call: TRBJ1-1; v_call: TRBV7-9; cdr3_aa: CASSTIGWNTEAFF
j_call: TRBJ2-3; v_call: TRBV7-2; cdr3_aa: CASSRTSGISRDTQYF
j_call: TRBJ2-2; v_call: TRBV5-5; cdr3_aa: CASGPGAFRTGELFF
j_call: TRBJ2-7; v_call: TRBV7-6; cdr3_aa: CASSLSPTGSSYEQYF
j_call: TRBJ2-1; v_call: TRBV24-1; cdr3_aa: CATSDSYRDNEQFF
j_call: TRBJ2-2; v_call: TRBV2; cdr3_aa: CASSEVAGGTGELFF
j_call: TRBJ2-4; v_call: TRBV7-9; cdr3_aa: CASSLNGVKNIQYF
j_call: TRBJ1-1; v_call: TRBV28; cdr3_aa: CASSLQTANTEAFF
j_call: TRBJ1-6; v_call: TRBV12-3/TRBV12-4; cdr3_aa: CASSRRSESPLHF
j_call: TRBJ2-7; v_call: TRBV9; cdr3_aa: CASSVGRQGLYEQYF
j_call: TRBJ2-3; v_call: TRBV7-3; cdr3_aa: CASRRPGLAGPDTQYF
j_call: TRBJ1-1; v_call: TRBV5-1; cdr3_aa: CASSLQAATNTEAFF
j_call: TRBJ2-1; v_call: TRBV5-4; cdr3_aa: CASNLRTNSYNEQFF
j_call: TRBJ1-1; v_call: TRBV28; cdr3_aa: CASSPPGQAVRTEAFF
j_call: TRBJ2-7; v_call: TRBV12-3/TRBV12-4; cdr3_aa: CASSSHSFSYEQYF
j_call: TRBJ2-5; v_call: TRBV28; cdr3_aa: CASSLPFSGSAETQYF
j_call: TRBJ2-7; v_call: TRBV18; cdr3_aa: CASSPLQDEQYF